Given below is one TCR beta chain in context. It lacks a known antigen. Base-call qualities are not available, and no considerably larger clone is one nucleotide away. The library was made by the immunoSEQ multiplex PCR assay. TCRdb retrieved this table from immuneACCESS and kept in-frame rearrangements only. Not all clones are present; in checked studies, unresolved V genes account for under half, and no reason is known for the remainder. Recorded for this sample are 84,000 or so clones; around 94% of them occurred a single time. Of the sample, 0.25% is held by the ten largest clones. This sample is part of a study of technical replicates of blood from a few donors (TCRdb year 2017). This TCR derives from a human donor in good health. Sequences were obtained from T cells isolated from PBMCs.

For the CDR3, the sequence is CASSKSGGQYNEQFF. The nucleotide sequence reads as follows: TGTGCCAGCAGTAAAAGCGGGGGGCAGTACAATGAGCAGTTCTTC. The V gene is TRBV13 and the J gene is TRBJ2-1; TRBD2 aligns with 9 central bases. The germline V gene encodes CDR1 PRHDT and CDR2 FYEKMQ (reference sequence). Reading from cysteine to phenylalanine, the CDR3 counts 15 amino acids. Only the CDR3 DNA stays, 45 bases, in frame from base 1. V is pruned by 6 bases and J by 4 bases, leaving 7 bases of the junction without a gene match. With all but the CDR3 taken from the reference TRBV13 and TRBJ2-1 genes, the full variable domain is: AAGVIQSPRHLIKEKRETATLKCYPIPRHDTVYWYQQGPGQDPQFLISFYEKMQSDKGSIPDRFSAQQFSDYHSELNMSSLELGDSALYFCASSKSGGQYNEQFFGPGTRLTVL.